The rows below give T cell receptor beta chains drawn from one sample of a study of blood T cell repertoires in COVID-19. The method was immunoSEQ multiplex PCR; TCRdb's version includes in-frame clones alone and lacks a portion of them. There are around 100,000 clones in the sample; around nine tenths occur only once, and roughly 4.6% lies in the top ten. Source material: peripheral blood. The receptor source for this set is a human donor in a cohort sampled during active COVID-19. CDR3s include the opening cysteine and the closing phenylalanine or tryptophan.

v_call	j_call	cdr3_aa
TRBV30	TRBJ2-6	CAWRIWEGSGANVLTF
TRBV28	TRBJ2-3	CASSLLSSGGTDTQYF
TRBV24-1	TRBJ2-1	CATSDLQPGQFVQFF
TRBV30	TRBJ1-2	CAWSATRSGEGNYGYTF
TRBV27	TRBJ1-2	CASSFRRTGGLVDYGYTF
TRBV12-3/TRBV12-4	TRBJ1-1	CASSKSGIIGAFF
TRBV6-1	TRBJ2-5	CASSDRFGSSETQYF
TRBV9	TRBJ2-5	CASSVRVGLPGGETQYF
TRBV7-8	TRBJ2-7	CASSISGTSGAVQSYEQYF
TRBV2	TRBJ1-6	CASSQGLDNSPLHF
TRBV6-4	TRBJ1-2	CASSGVPTGRVGYTF
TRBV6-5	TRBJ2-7	CASSSSGEQYF
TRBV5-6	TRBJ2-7	CASSSMGGSSYEQYF
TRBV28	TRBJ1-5	CASSFSGLSNQPQHF
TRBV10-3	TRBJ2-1	CATQTSNEQFF
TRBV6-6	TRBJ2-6	CASRPRTGAGANVLTF
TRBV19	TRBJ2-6	CASRRDRDLSGANVLTF
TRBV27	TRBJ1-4	CASSRTPKGEKLFF
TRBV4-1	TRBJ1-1	CASSQSDRAEAFF
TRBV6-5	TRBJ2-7	CASTSSLGTGRLEQYF
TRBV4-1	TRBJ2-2	CASSQDGGAAGELFF
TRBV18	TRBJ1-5	CASSPGSSNQPQHF
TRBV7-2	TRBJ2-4	CASSSIGTGENAKNIQYF
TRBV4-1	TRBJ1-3	CASSQGSPAPMFSGNTIYF
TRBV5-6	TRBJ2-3	CASSLLVGAGDTQYF
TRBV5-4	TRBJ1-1	CASSFRHMNTEAFF
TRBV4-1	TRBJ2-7	CASSHNPGQGYEQYF
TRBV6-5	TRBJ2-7	CASTGSRGYYEQYF
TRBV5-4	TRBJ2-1	CASSFRGSYEQFF
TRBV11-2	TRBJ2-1	CASSFTGLGPDEQFF
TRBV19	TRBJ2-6	CASSYQGSGANVLTF
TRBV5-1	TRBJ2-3	CASSFIDTQYF
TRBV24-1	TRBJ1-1	CATSDSPLGGGSTEAFF
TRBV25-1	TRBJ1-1	CASITDRGRIAEAFF
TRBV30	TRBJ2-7	CAWTRQGGYEQYF
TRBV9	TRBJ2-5	CASSVLGQLSRETQYF
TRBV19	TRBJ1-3	CASSTSDLSGNTIYF
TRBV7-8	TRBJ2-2	CASRRTSGSTGELFF
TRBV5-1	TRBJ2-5	CASSTDRGQETQYF
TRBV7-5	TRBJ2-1	CARSLGTSGRAQVGNEQFF
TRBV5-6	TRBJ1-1	CASSADRGYTEAFF
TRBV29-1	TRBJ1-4	CSVETSDREKLFF
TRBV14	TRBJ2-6	CASSPTGTGANVLTF
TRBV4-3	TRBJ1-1	CASSPVLDRDHTEAFF
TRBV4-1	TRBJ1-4	CASSQSGSVVEKLFF
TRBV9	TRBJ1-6	CASSAGGQSSPLHF
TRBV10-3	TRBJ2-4	CAISESSSEYIQYF
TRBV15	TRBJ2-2	CATSRTGNTGELFF
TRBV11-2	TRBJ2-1	CASSRSGGSYNEQFF
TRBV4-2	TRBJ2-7	CASSQEGSGRGHEQYF
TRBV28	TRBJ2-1	CASSLRLAGVVEQFF